This T cell receptor beta chain is drawn from a study of blood T cell repertoires in COVID-19. Data came from immunoSEQ multiplex PCR; TCRdb stores just in-frame clones and leaves some out. The top ten hold about 2.5% of the sample, which has about 140,000 clones, around 90% seen once. Germline CDR1 SGHRS, CDR2 YFSETQ. The CDR3 extends over 16 amino acids. The germline V and J ends were trimmed by 0 bases and 4 bases, with 13 bases remaining between them. This clone has only one observation. The sequence was collected from a human donor with COVID-19, enrolled during active disease. The donor label of this sample is uncertain. The sample taken for sequencing was peripheral blood. This rearrangement joins TRBV5-1 to TRBJ1-4; D is uncertain. CDR3 amino acids: CASSLGGAELNEKLFF. CDR3 nucleotides: TGCGCCAGCAGCTTGGGTGGTGCGGAACTTAATGAAAAACTGTTTTTT.